This T cell receptor beta chain was sequenced during a study of shared T cell receptors in the human thymus. Some clones are missing from TCRdb's copy, which holds only in-frame ones; the method was immunoSEQ multiplex PCR. The sample includes about 660,000 clones, approximately 88% of them seen just once. Trimming removed 5 bases at V and 0 bases at J, with 11 bases between. CDR3 size: 15 residues. Germline-derived CDR1 and CDR2 are SGHNT and YYREEE (reference sequence). These data were likewise used in another study, on human thymus T cells. As reported in that work: Resections removed during corrective heart surgery provided the thymus tissue used. Related work showed strongly overlapping thymic repertoires across unrelated individuals.

The sample consisted of thymocytes. This clonotype was obtained from a boy in the first two years of life with a congenital heart defect. The V and J genes are TRBV5-4 and TRBJ1-4; possible D gene TRBD1, 6 bases. This CDR3 is CASRARGATNEKLFF. In nucleotides, the CDR3 is TGTGCCAGCAGGGCCAGGGGCGCAACTAATGAAAAACTGTTTTTT.